This TCR beta chain is drawn from a study of breast tumors, draining lymph nodes, adjacent tissues. The study, taken as a whole, reports: Most tumor T cells seemingly derive from lymph node, then expand in tumor. Luminal-like breast cancer showed significantly greater tumor-nontumor repertoire similarity than basal-like breast cancer did. That most tumor T cells come from lymph nodes remained unproven. Tumor TCR diversity was below lymph nodes but above nontumor tissue.

The lymph nodes were axillary draining lymph nodes from breast cancer patients. Using its own MiXCR run on the multiplex PCR reads, TCRdb lists one record per CDR3 protein. The sample shows some 130,000 distinct CDR3 sequences, around 21% of them seen only once. Germline V gives CDR1 KGHSH, CDR2 LQKENI. The CDR3 is 15 residues long. A remark on this clonotype: Its target is not known. A read error is possible here, since a much larger clone lies one base away.

This chain links TRBV18 with TRBJ1-2; a weak D match, TRBD1 (5 bases). This receptor was identified in a female donor with breast cancer. Some clones in this sample may be carry-over from other donors' samples. Source material: axillary lymph node tissue. CDR3: CASSPSGAAYYGYAF. In nucleotides, the CDR3 is TGTGCCAGCTCACCATCCGGGGCCGCGTACTATGGCTACGCCTTC.